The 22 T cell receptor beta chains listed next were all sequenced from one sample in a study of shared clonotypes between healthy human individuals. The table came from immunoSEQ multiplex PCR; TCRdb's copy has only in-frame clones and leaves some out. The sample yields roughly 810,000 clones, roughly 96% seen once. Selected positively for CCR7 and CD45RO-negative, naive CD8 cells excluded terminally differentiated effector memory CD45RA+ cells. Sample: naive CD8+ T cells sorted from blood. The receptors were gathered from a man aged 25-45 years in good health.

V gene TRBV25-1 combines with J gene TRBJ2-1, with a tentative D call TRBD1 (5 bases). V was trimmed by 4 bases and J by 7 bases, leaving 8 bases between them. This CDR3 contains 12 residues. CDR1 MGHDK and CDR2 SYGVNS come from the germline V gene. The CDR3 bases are TGTGCCAGCAGTGCCCACAGGAATGAGCAGTTCTTC. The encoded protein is CASSAHRNEQFF.

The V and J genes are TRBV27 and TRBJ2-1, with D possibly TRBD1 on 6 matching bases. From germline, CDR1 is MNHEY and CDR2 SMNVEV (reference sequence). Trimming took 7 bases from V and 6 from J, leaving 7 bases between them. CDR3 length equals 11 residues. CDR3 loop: CASKGVNEQFF. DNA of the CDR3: TGTGCCAGCAAGGGGGTCAATGAGCAGTTCTTC.

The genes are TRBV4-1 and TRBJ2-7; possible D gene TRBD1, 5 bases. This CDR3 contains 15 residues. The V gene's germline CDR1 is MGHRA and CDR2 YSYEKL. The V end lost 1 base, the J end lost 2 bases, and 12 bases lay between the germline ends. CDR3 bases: TGCGCCAGCAGCCAAGGACAGCCACCTACCTACGAGCAGTACTTC. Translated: CASSQGQPPTYEQYF.

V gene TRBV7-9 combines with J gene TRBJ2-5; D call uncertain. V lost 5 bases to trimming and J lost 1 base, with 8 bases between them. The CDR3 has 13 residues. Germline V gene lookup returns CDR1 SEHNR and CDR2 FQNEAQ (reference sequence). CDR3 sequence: CASSTPTQETQYF. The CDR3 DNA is TGTGCCAGCAGCACTCCAACCCAAGAGACCCAGTACTTC.

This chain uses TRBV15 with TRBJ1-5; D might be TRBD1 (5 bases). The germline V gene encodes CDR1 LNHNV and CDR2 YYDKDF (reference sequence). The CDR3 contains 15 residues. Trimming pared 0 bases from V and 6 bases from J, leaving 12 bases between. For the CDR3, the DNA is TGTGCCACCAGCAGAGATATGGGGGAGGGTCAGCCCCAGCATTTT. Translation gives CATSRDMGEGQPQHF.

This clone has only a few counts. The CDR3 sequence: CATKPGTNDLPQHF. CDR3 DNA sequence: TGTGCCACCAAACCCGGGACAAACGACTTGCCCCAGCATTTT. The chain combines TRBV2 with TRBJ1-5; D is perhaps TRBD1 (6 bases). CDR3 length: 14 residues. Trimming shortened V by 10 bases and J by 9 bases, and 22 bases separated the two germline ends. CDR1 and CDR2 from the germline V gene are SNHLY and FYNNEI.

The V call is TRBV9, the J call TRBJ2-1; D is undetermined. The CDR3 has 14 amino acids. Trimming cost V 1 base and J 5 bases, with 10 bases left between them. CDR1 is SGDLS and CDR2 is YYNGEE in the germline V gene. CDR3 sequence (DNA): TGTGCCAGCAGCGTACAATACAGCAACAATGAGCAGTTCTTC. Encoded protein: CASSVQYSNNEQFF.

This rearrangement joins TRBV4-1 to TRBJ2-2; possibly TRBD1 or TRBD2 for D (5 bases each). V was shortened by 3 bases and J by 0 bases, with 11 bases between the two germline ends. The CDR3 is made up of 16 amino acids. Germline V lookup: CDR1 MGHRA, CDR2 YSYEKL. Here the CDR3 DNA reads TGCGCCAGCAGCCACGACGGGGCCTCGAACACCGGGGAGCTGTTTTTT. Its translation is CASSHDGASNTGELFF.

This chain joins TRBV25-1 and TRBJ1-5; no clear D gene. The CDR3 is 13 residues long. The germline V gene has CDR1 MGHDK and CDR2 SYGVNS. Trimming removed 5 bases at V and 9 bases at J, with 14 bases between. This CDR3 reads CASSNTLGSPQHF. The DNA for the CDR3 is TGTGCCAGCAGTAACACTCTCGGGTCGCCCCAGCATTTT.

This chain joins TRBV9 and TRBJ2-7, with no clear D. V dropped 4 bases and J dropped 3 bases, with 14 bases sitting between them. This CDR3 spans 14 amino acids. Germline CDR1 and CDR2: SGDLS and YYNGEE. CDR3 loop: CASSPTGEHYEQYF. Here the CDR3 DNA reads TGTGCCAGCAGCCCCACCGGAGAACACTACGAGCAGTACTTC.

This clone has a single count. CDR3 coding DNA: TGTGCCAGCAGCTTGGGCCATTCCTACGAGCAGTACTTC. It codes for CASSLGHSYEQYF. The chain recombines TRBV5-8 with TRBJ2-7; unclear D gene. This CDR3 has 13 residues. CDR1 and CDR2 (germline): SGHTS, YDEGEE. Trimming took 0 bases from V and 1 from J, leaving 5 bases between them.

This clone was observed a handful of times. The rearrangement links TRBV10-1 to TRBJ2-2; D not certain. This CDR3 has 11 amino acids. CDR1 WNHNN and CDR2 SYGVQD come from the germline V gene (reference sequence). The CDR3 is CADSNTGELFF. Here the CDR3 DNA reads TGCGCTGATTCGAACACCGGGGAGCTGTTTTTT.

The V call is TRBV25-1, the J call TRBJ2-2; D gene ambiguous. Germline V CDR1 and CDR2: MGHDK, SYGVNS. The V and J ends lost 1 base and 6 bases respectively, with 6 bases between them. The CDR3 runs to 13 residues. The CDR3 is CASSELVSGELFF. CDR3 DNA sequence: TGTGCCAGCAGTGAATTGGTGTCCGGGGAGCTGTTTTTT.

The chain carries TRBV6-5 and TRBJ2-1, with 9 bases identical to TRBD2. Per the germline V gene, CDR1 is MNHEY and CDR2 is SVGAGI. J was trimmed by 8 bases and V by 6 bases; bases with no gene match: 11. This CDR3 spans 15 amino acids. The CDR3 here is CASSLSGSRSHEQFF. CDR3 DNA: TGTGCCAGCAGCCTTAGCGGGAGCCGCTCGCATGAGCAGTTCTTC.

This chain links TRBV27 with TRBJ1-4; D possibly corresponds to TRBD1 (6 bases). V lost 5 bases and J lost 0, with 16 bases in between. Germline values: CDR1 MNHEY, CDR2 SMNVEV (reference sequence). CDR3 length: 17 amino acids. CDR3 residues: CASSPGAGYATNEKLFF. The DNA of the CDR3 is TGTGCCAGCAGTCCAGGGGCTGGATACGCAACTAATGAAAAACTGTTTTTT.

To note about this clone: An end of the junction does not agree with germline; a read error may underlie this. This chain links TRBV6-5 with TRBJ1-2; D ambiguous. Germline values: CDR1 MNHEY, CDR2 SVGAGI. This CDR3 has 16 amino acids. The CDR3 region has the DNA TGTGCCAGCAGTTACTCCAGGCAAGAGACCAACTATGGCTGCACCTTC. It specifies CASSYSRQETNYGCTF.

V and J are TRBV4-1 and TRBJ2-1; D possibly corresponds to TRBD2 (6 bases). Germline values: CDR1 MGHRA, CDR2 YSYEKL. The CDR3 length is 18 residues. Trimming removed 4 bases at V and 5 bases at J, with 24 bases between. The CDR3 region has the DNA TGCGCCAGCAGCCTCTTTCCTAGCGAGATATCCAAAAACAATGAGCAGTTCTTC. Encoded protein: CASSLFPSEISKNNEQFF.

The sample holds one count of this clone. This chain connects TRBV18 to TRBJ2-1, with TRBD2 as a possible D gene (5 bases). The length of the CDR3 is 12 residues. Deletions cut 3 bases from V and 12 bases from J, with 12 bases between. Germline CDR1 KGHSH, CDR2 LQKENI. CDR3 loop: CASSPDLLGQFF. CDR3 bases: TGTGCCAGCTCACCGGACTTGTTAGGGCAGTTCTTC.

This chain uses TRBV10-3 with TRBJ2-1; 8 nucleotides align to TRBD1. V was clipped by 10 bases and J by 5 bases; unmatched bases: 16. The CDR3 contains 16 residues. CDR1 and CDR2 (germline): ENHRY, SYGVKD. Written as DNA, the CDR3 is TGTGCCACTATCTCTCGACAGGGGATCAGTAACAATGAGCAGTTCTTC. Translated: CATISRQGISNNEQFF.

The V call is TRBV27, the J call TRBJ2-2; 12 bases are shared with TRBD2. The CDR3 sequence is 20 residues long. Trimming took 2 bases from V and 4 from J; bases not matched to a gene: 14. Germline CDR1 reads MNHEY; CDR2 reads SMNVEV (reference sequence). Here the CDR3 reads CASSLKPGLAGGPGTGELFF. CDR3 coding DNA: TGTGCCAGCAGTTTAAAACCGGGCCTAGCGGGAGGGCCGGGCACCGGGGAGCTGTTTTTT.

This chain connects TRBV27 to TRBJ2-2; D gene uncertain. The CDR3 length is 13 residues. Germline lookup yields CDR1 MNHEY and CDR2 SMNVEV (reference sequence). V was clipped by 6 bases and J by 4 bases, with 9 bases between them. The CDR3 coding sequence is TGTGCCAGCAGCATAGCAGGCACCGGGGAGCTGTTTTTT. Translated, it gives CASSIAGTGELFF.

The DNA for the CDR3 is TGTGCCAGTAGGGTAGGAAGTTCGCCTGGCGAGCAGTACTTC. Its protein is CASRVGSSPGEQYF. V usage is TRBV19 and J usage is TRBJ2-7; D is uncertain. This CDR3 region has 14 residues. Trimming pared 6 bases from V and 6 bases from J, leaving 18 bases between. In germline, CDR1 is LNHDA, CDR2 SQIVND (reference sequence).